The T cell receptor (beta chain) under discussion was sequenced for a study of cytomegalovirus exposure and HLA in healthy donors. The CDR3 sequence is 15 residues long. The V gene's germline CDR1 is MGHRA and CDR2 YSYEKL. V was clipped by 4 bases and J by 2 bases, with 14 bases between them. A multiplex PCR was run with 60 Vbeta primers and 13 Jbeta primers. Assay: immunoSEQ multiplex PCR; the TCRdb copy retains only in-frame clones and omits some. Of around 97,000 clones in the sample, around a tenth were seen once. This clone has more than one count but fewer than ten. The material sequenced was PBMCs. This chain links TRBV4-1 with TRBJ2-5; tentatively, D is TRBD2 (6 bases). The source is a man in his forties or fifties in good health and CMV-seropositive. CDR3 sequence: CASSPAERAQETQYF. CDR3 nucleotides: TGCGCCAGCAGCCCAGCAGAGCGGGCACAAGAGACCCAGTACTTC.